The 15 T cell receptor beta chains presented below share a single source sample, sequenced in a study of beta chain features in type 1 diabetes. Every bit of the isolated RNA underwent reverse transcription, so sequencing read expressed TCRB transcripts. The assay was immunoSEQ multiplex PCR, and TCRdb's table has in-frame clones only and misses some. Altogether 150,000 to 200,000 clones are present, 7.5% to 9.5% being singletons, with the ten largest covering around 0.5%. Antigens for these TCRs are unknown. Study-level points and caveats: In all four CD4+ subsets, TCRB CDR3 length was significantly, moderately reduced in type 1 diabetes.

The sequencing sample was made of central memory CD4+ T cells from blood. The receptors shown here come from a woman under 30 with type 1 diabetes.

This chain connects TRBV7-8 to TRBJ1-2, with D unclear. Germline V CDR1 and CDR2: SGHVS, FQNEAQ. Trimming took 4 bases from V and 0 from J, leaving 9 bases between them. The CDR3 sequence is 14 residues long. The CDR3, as DNA: TGTGCCAGCAGCTCAGCGGGAGCTAACTATGGCTACACCTTC. Amino acid sequence: CASSSAGANYGYTF.

This chain links TRBV6-1 with TRBJ2-5, with 9 bases fitting TRBD1. The DNA end lines up better with TRBJ2-7; the J call may be wrong. The CDR3 has 15 residues. Germline V gene lookup returns CDR1 MNHNS and CDR2 SASEGT. CDR3 in amino acids: CASRAGGQGKNEQYF. The DNA for the CDR3 is TGTGCCAGCAGAGCGGGCGGACAGGGGAAAAACGAGCAGTACTTC.

This rearrangement joins TRBV30 to TRBJ2-3; 10 nucleotides align to TRBD2. The CDR3 length is 15 residues. Germline V gene sequence: CDR1 GTSNPN, CDR2 SVGIG (reference sequence). V lost 2 bases to trimming and J lost 2 bases; unmatched junction nucleotides: 4. The CDR3 DNA is TGTGCCTGGAGTCCAGGACTAGCGGCCACAGATACGCAGTATTTT. This sequence encodes CAWSPGLAATDTQYF.

The J gene is TRBJ2-3, the V gene TRBV7-2, with TRBD2 as a possible D gene (6 bases). Trimming cost V 5 bases and J 2 bases, with 8 bases left between them. The length of the CDR3 is 13 residues. Germline values: CDR1 SGHTA, CDR2 FQGNSA. DNA of the CDR3: TGTGCCAGCAGCGGGGACTTCACAGATACGCAGTATTTT. Translation gives CASSGDFTDTQYF.

The gene calls are TRBV10-3 and TRBJ2-1; D not resolved. Germline V gene sequence: CDR1 ENHRY, CDR2 SYGVKD. This CDR3 spans 11 amino acids. This CDR3 reads CGLYSYNEQFF. The CDR3, as DNA: TGTGGACTCTACTCCTACAATGAGCAGTTCTTC.

By frequency in the sample, this clone is medium-sized. J is TRBJ2-5 and V is TRBV29-1; possibly TRBD1 for D (5 bases). V dropped 8 bases and J dropped 4 bases, with 20 bases sitting between them. The CDR3 totals 14 residues. Germline loops: CDR1 SQVTM, CDR2 ANQGSEA. CDR3 region: CSSLVRRQGETQYF. CDR3 sequence (DNA): TGCAGCTCTCTCGTTCGTCGGCAGGGAGAGACCCAGTACTTC.

This clone was seen a few times. This sequence joins TRBV7-9 and TRBJ1-2; TRBD1 matches at 11 bases. CDR3 size: 14 residues. CDR1 is SEHNR, CDR2 FQNEAQ, per germline (reference sequence). The V and J ends lost 4 bases and 3 bases, in that order; junction bases with no gene match: 1. CDR3 bases: TGTGCCAGCAGCTCGGGACAGGGGGACTATGGCTACACCTTC. This translates into CASSSGQGDYGYTF.

This clone has more than one count but fewer than ten. The chain employs TRBV30 and TRBJ2-7; 7 nucleotides agree with TRBD1. The CDR3 is 14 amino acids. Losses at the gene ends were 2 bases for V and 4 bases for J; bases not matched to a gene: 8. Germline V gene lookup returns CDR1 GTSNPN and CDR2 SVGIG (reference sequence). The CDR3 protein is CAWSRAGGRYEQYF. CDR3 DNA sequence: TGTGCCTGGAGTCGGGCAGGGGGTAGGTACGAGCAGTACTTC.

The rearrangement uses TRBV6-1 and TRBJ2-1; D possibly corresponds to TRBD1 (5 bases). This CDR3 region has 14 residues. The ends were cut back, 2 bases at V and 7 bases at J, with 12 bases in the middle. Germline CDR1 MNHNS, CDR2 SASEGT. This chain's CDR3 is CASSERGLWNEQFF. The DNA for the CDR3 is TGTGCCAGCAGTGAAAGGGGCTTGTGGAATGAGCAGTTCTTC.

The rearrangement uses TRBV19 and TRBJ2-2, with TRBD1 identical over 7 bases. This CDR3 is 15 amino acids long. The germline V gene has CDR1 LNHDA and CDR2 SQIVND (reference sequence). After removal of 1 base from V and 5 bases from J, the junction contained 4 bases not matched to a gene. The CDR3 DNA sequence: TGTGCCAGTAGTATAGGGACAGGCGGTACCGGGGAGCTGTTTTTT. This sequence encodes CASSIGTGGTGELFF.

The sample holds a few counts of this clone. The genes are TRBV14 and TRBJ1-1, with unresolved D. The germline V and J ends were trimmed by 0 bases and 7 bases, with 9 bases remaining between them. CDR1 and CDR2 from the germline V gene are SGHDN and FVKESK. The CDR3 has 13 residues. The CDR3: CASSQENSFEAFF. The CDR3 coding sequence is TGTGCCAGCAGCCAAGAAAATAGCTTTGAAGCTTTCTTT.

This clone was observed a few times. The chain has TRBV6-6 and TRBJ1-1; TRBD1 aligns across 10 bases. The V segment lost 5 bases and the J segment 4 bases; nucleotides outside the gene matches: 4. Germline CDR1 MNHNY, CDR2 SVGAGI (reference sequence). The CDR3 runs 14 residues. In DNA form, the CDR3 reads TGTGCCAGCAGTCCAGACAGGGGGCGCACTGAAGCTTTCTTT. Protein product: CASSPDRGRTEAFF.

The J gene is TRBJ1-5, the V gene TRBV11-2; D is unresolved. V shed 0 bases and J shed 0 bases, with 6 bases lying between them. CDR3 length: 15 amino acids. Germline assignment: CDR1 SGHAT and CDR2 FQNNGV. CDR3 amino acids: CASSLDTYSNQPQHF. In DNA form, the CDR3 reads TGTGCCAGCAGCTTAGACACTTATAGCAATCAGCCCCAGCATTTT.

This clone was seen ten or more times. The V and J genes are TRBV7-2 and TRBJ2-2, with D perhaps TRBD1 (7 bases). Trimming took 4 bases from V and 4 from J, leaving 13 bases between them. The CDR3 is 15 residues long. The germline gives CDR1 SGHTA, CDR2 FQGNSA. Here the CDR3 reads CASSSQGGVTGELFF. The CDR3 nucleotides are TGTGCCAGCAGCTCCCAGGGGGGTGTCACCGGGGAGCTGTTTTTT. The entire variable domain, with the rest obtained from reference TRBV7-2 and TRBJ2-2, is as follows: GAGVSQSPSNKVTEKGKDVELRCDPISGHTALYWYRQSLGQGLEFLIYFQGNSAPDKSGLPSDRFSAERTGGSVSTLTIQRTQQEDSAVYLCASSSQGGVTGELFFGEGSRLTVL.

The V gene is TRBV7-2, the J gene TRBJ2-7; 8 bases fit TRBD2. Germline loops: CDR1 SGHTA, CDR2 FQGNSA. This CDR3 contains 16 residues. Trimming removed 5 bases from V and 6 bases from J; junction bases left unmatched: 15. The CDR3 loop reads CASSQNNPGGRGEQYF. For the CDR3, the DNA is TGTGCCAGCAGCCAAAACAACCCGGGAGGGCGCGGCGAGCAGTACTTC.